This T cell receptor beta chain is drawn from a study of T cells in Graves' hyperthyroidism and ophthalmopathy. Broader study findings: Most thyroid-expanded clonotypes above 0.001 were also found in blood. Separation of ophthalmopathy from stable hyperthyroidism was achieved by a 13 V-J model.

In the case of this clonotype: Antigen unknown.

Germline CDR1 is SEHNR and CDR2 is FQNEAQ (reference sequence). The CDR3 consists of 13 residues. Trimming removed 4 bases from V and 6 bases from J, with 12 bases in between. Each diagnosis was grounded in clinical symptoms, serum thyroxine and TRAb, thyroid ultrasound, and orbital computed tomography. Amplified TCR beta CDR3 regions derived from RNA transcripts. During a first-round RT-PCR of the TCR CDR3, the HTBI primer set was used. TCRdb itself ran the multiplex PCR reads through MiXCR, one entry per CDR3 protein. This sample has approximately 510,000 distinct CDR3 sequences, with around 50% found just once.

Material for sequencing was peripheral blood or thyroid tissue (not recorded which). The chain recombines TRBV7-9 with TRBJ1-1, with D hard to call. The clonotype originates from an adult woman with Graves' disease, either hyperthyroidism or ophthalmopathy (not recorded which). The CDR3 is CASSSTARPEAFF. The DNA of the CDR3 is TGTGCCAGCAGCTCTACCGCGCGCCCTGAAGCTTTCTTT.